The 2 T cell receptor beta chains below come from one sample, sequenced in a study of OX40 agonist ivuxolimab in advanced cancers. Clones were read by immunoSEQ multiplex PCR, and TCRdb kept only the in-frame ones, dropping some. This table has tens of thousands of clones, about 93% appearing once. The sample was CD4+ or CD8+ T cells sorted from blood, taken in a trial of the OX40 agonist ivuxolimab. The receptor set was obtained from an adult with an advanced solid tumor such as melanoma, head and neck, liver or kidney cancer.

This clone was observed once. This chain links TRBV5-6 with TRBJ2-1; 11 bases align to TRBD2. The CDR3 contains 15 residues. Trimming cost V 1 base and J 8 bases; bases outside gene matches: 5. The germline CDR1 and CDR2 sequences are SGHDT and YYEEEE. DNA of the CDR3: TGTGCCAGCAGCTTGAGACTAGCGGGGTTGGATGAGCAGTTCTTC. Its protein product is CASSLRLAGLDEQFF.

This CDR3 is CASSLVQVNPYNEQFF. Written as DNA, the CDR3 is TGTGCCAGCAGCTTAGTACAAGTTAATCCCTACAATGAGCAGTTCTTC. The J gene is TRBJ2-1, the V gene TRBV13; no reliable D call. V lost 1 base, J lost 2 bases, and 12 bases lay in between. This CDR3 is built from 16 residues. Looked up from germline, CDR1 is PRHDT and CDR2 is FYEKMQ (reference sequence).